This T cell receptor beta chain was sequenced for a study of beta chain features in type 1 diabetes (dated by TCRdb to the late 2010s). About the investigation overall: Mean age, gender distribution, total cell number and subset yield did not differ between patients and healthy donors. A total of approximately 110,000,000 sorted cells were examined across all samples, and a strong correlation was observed between cell number per subset and RNA yield. The study compared the TCRB repertoires of sorted circulating CD4+ T cell subsets in recently diagnosed type 1 diabetes patients with those in matched healthy donors. Whereas all 30 or so donors provided naive and central memory subsets, regulatory and stem cell-like memory subsets were isolated from just 8 patients and about eight healthy donors.

This clone has just a few counts. The antigen this receptor binds is unknown. Qualities for individual bases were not recorded, and no much larger clone is one base off. The High Capacity cDNA Reverse Transcription Kit was used to reverse transcribe all of the isolated RNA, meaning that expressed TCRB transcripts were what got sequenced. Deep immunoSEQ sequencing was applied to naive, central memory and regulatory T cell samples, giving an average of about 3.7 million total reads per sample. After sorted cells were lysed in RLT buffer, RNA was extracted with DNase-treated RNeasy Micro or Mini kits, with the choice depending on cell number. To prevent cross-contamination, each cell subset was processed individually, whereas patient and healthy donor samples were processed jointly. Using the immunoSEQ multiplex PCR, TCRB sequences were amplified from cDNA into 87-bp fragments spanning the CDR3 region. Amplicons were sequenced on the Illumina HiSeq platform. As for the original processing: PCR bias was corrected computationally using synthetic template baselines, and reads within Hamming distance 2 were collapsed, with unmergeable singletons discarded. Reads were aligned against IMGT to assign V, D and J genes, CDR3 length and insertions or deletions at six rearrangement sites. Within each subset, clonotype counts were normalized to sorted cell number, after which true diversity and Gini coefficients were computed with the tcR R package. Repertoire sharing was quantified using the overlap coefficient calculated on TCRB nucleotide sequences. What TCRdb holds here is the immuneACCESS table cut down to in-frame rearrangements. Part of the clones is not present; checked against another copy, under half of the missing clones reflect an unresolved V gene, and the others are unexplained. D and trimming were read from the DNA, whereas the V and J calls and clone size are those reported in that table. In this sample the table shows 100,000 to 150,000 clones, 9% of which occur a single time. Roughly 0.75% of the sample is taken by the ten largest.

From each donor, a single peripheral blood sample of around 120 mL on average was drawn into heparinised tubes. Naive, central memory, regulatory and stem cell-like memory CD4+ T cells were sorted on a BD FACSAria II using a panel including CD45RO, CCR7, CD25, CD127, CD95 and CD27. Every sorted population had a purity above 95%. Right away, PBMCs were isolated by Lymphoprep density gradient centrifugation and were stained directly, with no culture step. To minimize batch effects, samples were stained and sorted in pairs, one healthy donor with one patient per experiment. There are 18 amino acids in the CDR3, from cysteine to phenylalanine inclusive. Only the CDR3 part of the read is kept: 54 bases, read in frame from the first base. Trimming removed 5 bases from V and 3 bases from J, leaving 26 bases between the germline ends. CDR1 and CDR2 are read off the germline V gene (reference sequence) as MNHEY and SMNVEV.

Here is what the overall study found, with its caveats: Sequencing cDNA rather than genomic DNA could over-represent highly expressing activated cells, although activation and CD3 levels did not differ between groups. At VDJ recombination sites, patients with type 1 diabetes made fewer insertions and deleted more nucleotides, a pattern implying thymic rearrangement abnormalities. Naive, central memory and regulatory TCRB repertoires appeared more similar among patients than among healthy donors. Shorter templates might have been favored by PCR, but patient and control samples were amplified and corrected together, so both groups would have been affected equally by any skew. In all four CD4+ subsets, TCRB CDR3 length was moderately but significantly shorter in type 1 diabetes patients. Because the HLA sub-analyses included only small numbers of individuals, any influence of HLA type on TCRB rearrangement was left unresolved.

The sequence is built from TRBV27 and TRBJ2-7; the best D guess is TRBD2, with 6 bases matching. Sequenced material: central memory CD4+ T cells from blood. This clonotype was obtained from a man aged 25 to 40 with type 1 diabetes. The sequenced DNA is TGTGCCAGCAGTGCCCGATCGGGACTGACCTATCGCGGCTACGAGCAGTACTTC. Its product reads: CASSARSGLTYRGYEQYF.